This T cell receptor (beta chain) emerged from a study of blood T cells in healthy people across ages. The junction had 10 bases not matched to a gene; V was cut back by 1 base and J by 4 bases. This CDR3 is built from 17 residues. The V gene's germline CDR1 is SGHTA and CDR2 FQGNSA. Primers used in a second PCR of roughly 6 to 12 cycles were a sample-barcoded 5' primer and a J-beta primer mix. MiXCR, run by TCRdb on the 5' RACE reads, gives a single entry per CDR3 protein. The sample holds some 930,000 distinct CDR3 sequences, approximately 32% seen once. These data were also reused for a study on T cells of mothers and their children. This second study notes: The study obtained over 9 million TCR beta CDR3 reads per mother and 3 million to 3.5 million per child.

The chain combines TRBV7-2 with TRBJ2-5, with 9 bases lining up with TRBD2. Sequenced: blood. This clonotype originated in a middle-aged woman in good health. CDR3 DNA sequence: TGTGCCAGCAGCTTAGGCGGAATAGCGGGGGTTGGAGAGACCCAGTACTTC. Translation gives CASSLGGIAGVGETQYF.